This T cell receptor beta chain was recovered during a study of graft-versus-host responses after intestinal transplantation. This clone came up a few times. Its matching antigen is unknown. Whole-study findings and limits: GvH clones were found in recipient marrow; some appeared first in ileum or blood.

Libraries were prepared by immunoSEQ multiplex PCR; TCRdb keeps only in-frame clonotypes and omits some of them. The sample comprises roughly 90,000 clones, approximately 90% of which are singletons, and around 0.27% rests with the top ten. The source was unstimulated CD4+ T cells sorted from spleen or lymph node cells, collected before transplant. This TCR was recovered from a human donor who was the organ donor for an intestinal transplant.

CDR3 loop: CASGPTGGPYEQYF. CDR3 nucleotide sequence: TGCGCCAGCGGCCCAACAGGGGGCCCCTACGAGCAGTACTTC. The rearrangement uses TRBV5-1 and TRBJ2-7, with 9 bases identical to TRBD1. CDR3 size: 14 residues. Germline assignment: CDR1 SGHRS and CDR2 YFSETQ. V was pared by 7 bases and J by 2 bases, with 7 bases of the junction left unmatched.